The source of this TCR beta chain is a study of cytomegalovirus exposure and HLA in healthy donors. Study-wide points: Across donors, most TCRs were seen rarely, yet some public ones were widespread.

The donors were in the roughly 110-subject validation cohort; that cohort was separate from the approximately 670-subject first cohort. Only in-frame clones appear in the TCRdb table, and some are missing; sequencing was by immunoSEQ multiplex PCR. This table holds fewer than 350,000 clones, 70% to 90% found once. As for this clone: Antigen unknown.

The V and J ends lost 7 bases and 0 bases respectively, with 22 bases between them. This CDR3 comprises 18 residues. Germline CDR1 reads MDHEN; CDR2 reads SYDVKM. Sequencing was performed on PBMCs. V is TRBV28 and J is TRBJ1-5, with a tentative D call TRBD1 (6 bases). The sequence was obtained from a woman younger than 35 in good health and CMV-seronegative. This CDR3 reads CASKLEAGAVYSNQPQHF. The CDR3 nucleotides read TGTGCCAGCAAATTAGAGGCAGGGGCCGTCTATAGCAATCAGCCCCAGCATTTT.